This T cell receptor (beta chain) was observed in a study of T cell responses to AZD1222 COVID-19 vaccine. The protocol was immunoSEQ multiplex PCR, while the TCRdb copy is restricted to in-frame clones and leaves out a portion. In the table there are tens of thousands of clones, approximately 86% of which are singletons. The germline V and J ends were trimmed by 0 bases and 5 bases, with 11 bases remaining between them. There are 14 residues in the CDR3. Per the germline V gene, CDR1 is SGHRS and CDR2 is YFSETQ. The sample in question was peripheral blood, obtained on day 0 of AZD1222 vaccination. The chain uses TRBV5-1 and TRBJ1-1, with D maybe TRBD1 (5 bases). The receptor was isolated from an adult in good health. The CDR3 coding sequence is TGCGCCAGCAGCTTGGTTACGGGGGATACTGAAGCTTTCTTT. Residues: CASSLVTGDTEAFF.